The T cell receptor beta chain described here comes from a study of cytomegalovirus exposure and HLA in healthy donors. The germline CDR1 and CDR2 sequences are MNHEY and SMNVEV (reference sequence). CDR3 length: 13 residues. Trimming cost V 8 bases and J 7 bases; bases outside gene matches: 5. Study results and caveats: Common viral pathogens (according to a later analysis) appeared linked to several of the most significant clusters. Among CMV-associated TCR beta chains, most appeared HLA-restricted in a later analysis. The authors later found TCR association rates varying by HLA locus, with DRB1 most and HLA-C fewest.

The PCR ran on 60 Vbeta and 13 Jbeta primers. The assay was immunoSEQ multiplex PCR, and TCRdb's table has in-frame clones only and misses some. The sample holds 200,000 to 250,000 clones. As regards this clone: The antigen remains undetermined.

V is TRBV27 and J is TRBJ1-2; 12 bases fit TRBD1. The receptor comes from a girl aged 2 to 9 in good health and CMV-seropositive. Sequenced input: PBMCs. DNA for the CDR3: TGTGCCAGCGCACGGGACAGGGGGCTTGGCTACACCTTC. This codes for CASARDRGLGYTF.